These 12 T cell receptor beta chains were sequenced from one sample in a study of CD8 T cells in ankylosing spondylitis. In TCRdb, the 5' RACE reads were re-called with MiXCR into one record per CDR3 protein. The table lists under 300,000 distinct CDR3 sequences, over 15% of them singletons. Sequencing was carried out using blood, either unsorted or a sorted T cell fraction (not recorded which). These receptors were collected from a male donor with ankylosing spondylitis or in good health (not recorded which).

This clonotype was picked up many times. The genes are TRBV4-2 and TRBJ2-3; TRBD2 matches at 7 bases. Germline loops: CDR1 LGHNA, CDR2 YNFKEQ. This CDR3 contains 15 residues. V lost 1 base, J lost 5 bases, and 6 bases stayed unmatched. Here the CDR3 reads CASSQGRREIDTQYF. CDR3 bases: TGTGCCAGCAGCCAAGGTCGGCGGGAGATAGATACGCAGTATTTT.

The rearrangement links TRBV5-1 to TRBJ2-1, with D possibly called TRBD1 or TRBD2 (5 bases each). The V gene lost 1 base and the J gene lost 8 bases, with 10 bases spanning the gap. Per the germline V gene, CDR1 is SGHRS and CDR2 is YFSETQ. This CDR3 region has 13 residues. CDR3 residues: CASSLSGGDEQFF. In nucleotides, the CDR3 is TGCGCCAGCAGCTTGTCTGGGGGTGATGAGCAGTTCTTC.

On this clonotype itself: An end of the junction differs from the germline gene, which may be a read error. J is TRBJ1-4 and V is TRBV20-1; 10 nucleotides line up with TRBD1. Germline CDR1 is DFQATT and CDR2 is SNEGSKA (reference sequence). This CDR3 has 16 amino acids. The CDR3 here is CCARDLPGQGYEKLFF. The CDR3 nucleotides read TGCTGTGCTAGAGATCTCCCGGGACAGGGGTACGAAAAACTGTTTTTT.

In this sample, this clonotype turned up many times. The V call is TRBV29-1, the J call TRBJ2-7; 9 nucleotides match TRBD2. The J segment lost 4 bases and the V segment lost 4 bases, leaving 5 bases of the junction unmatched. This CDR3 region has 13 residues. CDR1 and CDR2 from the germline V gene are SQVTM and ANQGSEA. CDR3 sequence: CSVGLAGNYEQYF. DNA for the CDR3: TGCAGCGTTGGTCTAGCGGGAAATTACGAGCAGTACTTC.

This CDR3 is CASSFTTGGAEEQYF. DNA for the CDR3: TGCGCCAGCAGCTTTACCACAGGGGGCGCGGAGGAGCAGTACTTC. The genes are TRBV5-1 and TRBJ2-7; TRBD1 matches at 9 bases. Germline values: CDR1 SGHRS, CDR2 YFSETQ. V shed 2 bases, J shed 7 bases, and the junction held 10 bases outside the gene matches. The CDR3 runs 15 residues.

This clonotype has ten or more counts. The chain joins TRBV7-2 to TRBJ1-2; D unresolved. With 0 bases removed from V and 2 bases from J, the gap between germline ends came to 4 bases. This CDR3 comprises 13 residues. From germline, CDR1 is SGHTA and CDR2 FQGNSA. The CDR3 DNA follows: TGTGCCAGCAGCTTAGCAGGGAACTATGGCTACACCTTC. Amino acids: CASSLAGNYGYTF.

This clonotype showed up just a few times. The gene calls are TRBV4-1 and TRBJ1-3, with unresolved D. Trimming pared 5 bases from V and 6 bases from J, leaving 14 bases between. The germline gives CDR1 MGHRA, CDR2 YSYEKL. This CDR3 is 14 amino acids long. Here the CDR3 reads CASSSGAHENTIYF. DNA of the CDR3: TGCGCCAGCAGCTCGGGTGCTCACGAAAACACCATATATTTT.

The chain carries TRBV12-3 or TRBV12-4 and TRBJ1-3; D remains ambiguous. Trimming pared 8 bases from V and 4 bases from J, leaving 15 bases between. The CDR3 extends over 14 amino acids. The CDR3 DNA follows: TGTGCCAGCGAGGTCGGAACGGGAGGAAACACCATATATTTT. Translation gives CASEVGTGGNTIYF.

This clonotype was observed a few times. The chain has TRBV12-3 or TRBV12-4 and TRBJ2-5, with D unresolved. The germline V and J ends were trimmed by 5 bases and 0 bases, with 7 bases remaining between them. The CDR3 loop spans 13 amino acids. This CDR3 is CASSNYNQETQYF. The DNA for the CDR3 is TGTGCCAGCAGTAACTACAACCAAGAGACCCAGTACTTC.

The sample holds a few counts of this clonotype. V and J are TRBV6-1 and TRBJ2-6; a possible D gene is TRBD2 (7 bases). This CDR3 contains 14 residues. Germline V gives CDR1 MNHNS, CDR2 SASEGT. The CDR3 DNA reads as TGTACTACCTTGGGGGGGCCCGGGGCCAACGTCCTGACTTTC. This sequence encodes CTTLGGPGANVLTF.

The chain joins TRBV29-1 to TRBJ2-1; 7 bases map to TRBD2. Losses at the gene ends were 4 bases for V and 7 bases for J; bases not matched to a gene: 7. The CDR3 length is 13 residues. Germline V gene lookup returns CDR1 SQVTM and CDR2 ANQGSEA. CDR3 in DNA: TGCAGCGTTGTAGAGCGGGATACGAATGAGCAGTTCTTC. Amino acids: CSVVERDTNEQFF.

The V gene is TRBV29-1, the J gene TRBJ2-7; TRBD1 might be the D (5 bases). Trimming pared 4 bases from V and 1 base from J, leaving 11 bases between. CDR3 length equals 13 residues. The germline V gene has CDR1 SQVTM and CDR2 ANQGSEA. The CDR3 spells CSVARVGSYEQYF. In nucleotides, the CDR3 is TGCAGCGTTGCCAGGGTGGGTTCCTACGAGCAGTACTTC.